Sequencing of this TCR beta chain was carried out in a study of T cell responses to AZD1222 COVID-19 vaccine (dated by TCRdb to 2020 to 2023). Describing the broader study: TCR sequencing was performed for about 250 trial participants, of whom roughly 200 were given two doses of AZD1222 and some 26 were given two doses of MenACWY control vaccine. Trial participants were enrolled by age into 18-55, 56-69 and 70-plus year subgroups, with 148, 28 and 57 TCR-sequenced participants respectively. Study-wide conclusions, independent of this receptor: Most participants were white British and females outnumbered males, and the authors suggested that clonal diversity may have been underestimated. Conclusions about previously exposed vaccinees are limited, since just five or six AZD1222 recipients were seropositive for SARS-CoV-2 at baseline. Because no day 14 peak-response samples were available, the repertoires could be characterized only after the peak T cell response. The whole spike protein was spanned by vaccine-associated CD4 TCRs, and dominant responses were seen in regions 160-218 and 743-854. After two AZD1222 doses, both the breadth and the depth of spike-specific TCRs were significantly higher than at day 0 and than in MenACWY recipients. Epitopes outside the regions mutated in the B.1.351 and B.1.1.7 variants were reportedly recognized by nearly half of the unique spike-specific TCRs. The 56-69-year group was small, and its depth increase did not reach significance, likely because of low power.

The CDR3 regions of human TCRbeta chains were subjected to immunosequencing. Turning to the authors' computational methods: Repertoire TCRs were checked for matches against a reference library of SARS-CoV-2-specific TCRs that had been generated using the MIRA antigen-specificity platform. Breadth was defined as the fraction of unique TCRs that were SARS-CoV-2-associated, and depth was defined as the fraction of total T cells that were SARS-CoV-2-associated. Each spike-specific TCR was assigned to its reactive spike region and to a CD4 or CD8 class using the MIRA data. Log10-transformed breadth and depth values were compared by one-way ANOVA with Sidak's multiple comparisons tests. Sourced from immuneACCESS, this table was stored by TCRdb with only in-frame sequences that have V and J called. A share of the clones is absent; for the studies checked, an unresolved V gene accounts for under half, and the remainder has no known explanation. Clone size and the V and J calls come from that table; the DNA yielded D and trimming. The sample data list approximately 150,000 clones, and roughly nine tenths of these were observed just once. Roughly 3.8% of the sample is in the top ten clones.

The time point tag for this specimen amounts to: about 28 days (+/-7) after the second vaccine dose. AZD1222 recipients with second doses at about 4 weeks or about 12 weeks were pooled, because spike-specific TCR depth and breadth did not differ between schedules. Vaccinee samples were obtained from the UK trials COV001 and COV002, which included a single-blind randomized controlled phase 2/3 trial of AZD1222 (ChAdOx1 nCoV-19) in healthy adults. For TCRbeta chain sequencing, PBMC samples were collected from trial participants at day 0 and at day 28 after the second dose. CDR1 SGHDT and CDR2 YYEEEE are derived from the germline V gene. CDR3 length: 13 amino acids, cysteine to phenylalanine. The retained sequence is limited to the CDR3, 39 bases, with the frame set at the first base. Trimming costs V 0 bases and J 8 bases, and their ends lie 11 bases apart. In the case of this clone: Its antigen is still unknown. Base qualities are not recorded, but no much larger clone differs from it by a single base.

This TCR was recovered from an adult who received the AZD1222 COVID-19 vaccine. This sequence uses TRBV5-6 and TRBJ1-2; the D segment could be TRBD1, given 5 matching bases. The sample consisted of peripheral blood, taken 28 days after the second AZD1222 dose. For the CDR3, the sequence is CASSLDGDGGYTF. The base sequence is TGTGCCAGCAGCTTGGACGGGGACGGCGGCTACACCTTC.